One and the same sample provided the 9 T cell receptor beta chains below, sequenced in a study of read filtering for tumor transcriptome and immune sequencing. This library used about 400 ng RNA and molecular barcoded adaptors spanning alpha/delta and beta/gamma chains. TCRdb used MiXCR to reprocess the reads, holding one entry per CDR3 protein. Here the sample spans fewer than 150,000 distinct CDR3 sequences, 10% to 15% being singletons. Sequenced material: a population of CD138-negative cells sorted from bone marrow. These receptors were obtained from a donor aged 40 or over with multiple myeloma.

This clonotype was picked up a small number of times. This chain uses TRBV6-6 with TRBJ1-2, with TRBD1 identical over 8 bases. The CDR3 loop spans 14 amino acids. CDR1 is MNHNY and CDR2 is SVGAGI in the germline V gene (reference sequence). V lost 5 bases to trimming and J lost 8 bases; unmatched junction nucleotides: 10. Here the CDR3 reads CASSQPDRVSGYTF. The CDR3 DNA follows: TGTGCCAGCAGTCAGCCGGACAGGGTCTCCGGCTACACCTTC.

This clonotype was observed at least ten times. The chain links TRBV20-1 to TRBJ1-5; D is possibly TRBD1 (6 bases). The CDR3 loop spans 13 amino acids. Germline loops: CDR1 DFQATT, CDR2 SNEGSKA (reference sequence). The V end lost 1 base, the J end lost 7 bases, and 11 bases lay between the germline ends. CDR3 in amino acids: CSARGGGGQPQHF. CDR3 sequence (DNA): TGCAGTGCTAGAGGCGGGGGCGGACAGCCCCAGCATTTT.

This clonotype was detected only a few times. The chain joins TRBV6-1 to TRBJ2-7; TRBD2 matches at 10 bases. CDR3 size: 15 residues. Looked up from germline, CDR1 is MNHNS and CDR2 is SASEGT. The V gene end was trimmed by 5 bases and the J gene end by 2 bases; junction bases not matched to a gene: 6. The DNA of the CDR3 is TGTGCCAGCAGTCTCGGGACTAGCGTCCCCTACGAGCAGTACTTC. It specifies CASSLGTSVPYEQYF.

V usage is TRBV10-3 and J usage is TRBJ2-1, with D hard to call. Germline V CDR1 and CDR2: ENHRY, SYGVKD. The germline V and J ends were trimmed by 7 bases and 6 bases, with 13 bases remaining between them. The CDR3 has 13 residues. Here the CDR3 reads CAINSDNFNEQFF. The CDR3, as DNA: TGTGCCATCAATTCTGACAATTTCAATGAGCAGTTCTTC.

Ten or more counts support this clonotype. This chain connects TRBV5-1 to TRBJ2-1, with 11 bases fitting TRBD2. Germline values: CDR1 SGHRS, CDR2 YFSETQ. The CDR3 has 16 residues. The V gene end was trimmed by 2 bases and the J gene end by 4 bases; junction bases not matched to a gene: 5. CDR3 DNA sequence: TGCGCCAGCAGCTTAAGCGGGACTAGCGGTTACAATGAGCAGTTCTTC. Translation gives CASSLSGTSGYNEQFF.

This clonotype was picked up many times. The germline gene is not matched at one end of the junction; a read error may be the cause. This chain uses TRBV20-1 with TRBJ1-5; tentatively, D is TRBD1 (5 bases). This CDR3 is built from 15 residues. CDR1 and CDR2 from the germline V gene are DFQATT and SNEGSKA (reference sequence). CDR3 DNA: TGCGGTGCTAGAATTGGGGTCAGGGGCAATCAGCCCCAGCATTTT. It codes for CGARIGVRGNQPQHF.

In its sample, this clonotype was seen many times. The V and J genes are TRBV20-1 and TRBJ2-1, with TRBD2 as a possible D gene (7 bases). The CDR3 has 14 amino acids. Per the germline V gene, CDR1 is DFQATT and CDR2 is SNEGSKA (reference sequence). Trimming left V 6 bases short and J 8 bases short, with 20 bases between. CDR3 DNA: TGCAGTGCCAGATGGGGGGGGGGCCTCCATGAGCAGTTCTTC. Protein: CSARWGGGLHEQFF.

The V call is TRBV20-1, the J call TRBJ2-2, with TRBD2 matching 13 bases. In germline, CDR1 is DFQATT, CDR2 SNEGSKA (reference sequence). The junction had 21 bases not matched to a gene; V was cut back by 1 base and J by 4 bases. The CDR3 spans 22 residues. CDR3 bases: TGCAGTGCTAGAGTCCGTGATAGTTTGGGGACTAGCGGGACCCGGGGCACCGGGGAGCTGTTTTTT. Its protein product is CSARVRDSLGTSGTRGTGELFF.

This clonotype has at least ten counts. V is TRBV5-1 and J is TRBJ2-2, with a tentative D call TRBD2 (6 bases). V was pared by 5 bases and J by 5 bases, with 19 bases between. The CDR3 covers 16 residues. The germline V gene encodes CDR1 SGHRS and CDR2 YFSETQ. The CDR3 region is CASRPYSGLYTGELFF. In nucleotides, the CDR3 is TGCGCCAGCAGGCCCTACAGCGGGCTCTATACCGGGGAGCTGTTTTTT. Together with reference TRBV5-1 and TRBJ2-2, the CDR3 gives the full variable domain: KAGVTQTPRYLIKTRGQQVTLSCSPISGHRSVSWYQQTPGQGLQFLFEYFSETQRNKGNFPGRFSGRQFSNSRSEMNVSTLELGDSALYLCASRPYSGLYTGELFFGEGSRLTVL.